This T cell receptor beta chain originates from a study of T cell responses to AZD1222 COVID-19 vaccine. Trimming removed 10 bases from V and 2 bases from J; junction bases left unmatched: 5. CDR1 is MDHEN, CDR2 SYDVKM, per germline. The CDR3 totals 13 residues. Clones were read by immunoSEQ multiplex PCR, and TCRdb kept only the in-frame ones, dropping some. The sample comprises about 120,000 clones, about 92% of which are singletons, and around 15% rests with the top ten. The sequence was collected from an adult in good health. This sample comprised peripheral blood, obtained on day 0 of AZD1222 vaccination. The J gene is TRBJ2-7, the V gene TRBV28; 10 positions agree with TRBD1. CDR3 sequence (DNA): TGTGCCACCGGGACAGGGGATACCTACGAGCAGTACTTC. Translation gives CATGTGDTYEQYF.